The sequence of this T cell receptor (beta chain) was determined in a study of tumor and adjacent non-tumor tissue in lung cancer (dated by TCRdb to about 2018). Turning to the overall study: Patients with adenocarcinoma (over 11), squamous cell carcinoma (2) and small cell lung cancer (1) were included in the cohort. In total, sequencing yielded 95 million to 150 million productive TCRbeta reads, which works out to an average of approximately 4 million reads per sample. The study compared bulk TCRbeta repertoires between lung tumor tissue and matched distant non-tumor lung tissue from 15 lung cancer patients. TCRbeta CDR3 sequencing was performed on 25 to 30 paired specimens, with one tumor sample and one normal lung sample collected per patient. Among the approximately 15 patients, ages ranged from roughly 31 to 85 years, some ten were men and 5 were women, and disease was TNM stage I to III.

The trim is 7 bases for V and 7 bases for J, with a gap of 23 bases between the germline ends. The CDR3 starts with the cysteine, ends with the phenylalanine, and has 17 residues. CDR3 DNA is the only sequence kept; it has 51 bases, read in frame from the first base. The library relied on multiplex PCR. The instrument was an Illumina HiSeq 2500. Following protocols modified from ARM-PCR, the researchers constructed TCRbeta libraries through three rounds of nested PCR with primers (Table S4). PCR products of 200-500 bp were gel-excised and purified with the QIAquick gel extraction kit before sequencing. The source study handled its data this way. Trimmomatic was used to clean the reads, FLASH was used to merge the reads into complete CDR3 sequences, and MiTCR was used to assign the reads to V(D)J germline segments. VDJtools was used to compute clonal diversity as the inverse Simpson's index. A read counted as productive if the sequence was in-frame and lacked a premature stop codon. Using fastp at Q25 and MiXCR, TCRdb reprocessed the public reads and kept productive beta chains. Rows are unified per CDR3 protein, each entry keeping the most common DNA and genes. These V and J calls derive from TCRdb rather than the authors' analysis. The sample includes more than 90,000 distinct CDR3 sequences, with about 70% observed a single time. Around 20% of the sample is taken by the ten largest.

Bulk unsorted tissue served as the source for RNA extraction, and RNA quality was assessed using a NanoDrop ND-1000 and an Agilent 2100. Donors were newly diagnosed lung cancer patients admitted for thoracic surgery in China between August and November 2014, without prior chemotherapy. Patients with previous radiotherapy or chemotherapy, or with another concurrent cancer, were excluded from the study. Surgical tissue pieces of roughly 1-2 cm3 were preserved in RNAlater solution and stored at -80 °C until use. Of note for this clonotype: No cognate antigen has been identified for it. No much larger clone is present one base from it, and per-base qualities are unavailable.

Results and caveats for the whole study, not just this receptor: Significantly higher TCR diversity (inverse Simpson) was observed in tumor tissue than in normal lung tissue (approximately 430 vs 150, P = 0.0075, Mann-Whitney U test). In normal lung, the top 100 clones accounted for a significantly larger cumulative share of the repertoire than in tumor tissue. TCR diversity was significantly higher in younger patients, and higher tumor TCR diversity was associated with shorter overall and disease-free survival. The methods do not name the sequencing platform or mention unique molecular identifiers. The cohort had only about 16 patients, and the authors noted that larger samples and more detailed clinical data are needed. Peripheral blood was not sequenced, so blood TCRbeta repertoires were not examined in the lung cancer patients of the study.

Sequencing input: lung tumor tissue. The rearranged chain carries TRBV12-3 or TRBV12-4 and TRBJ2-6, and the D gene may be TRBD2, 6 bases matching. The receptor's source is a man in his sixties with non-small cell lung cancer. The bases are TGTGCCAGCAATCCTGGGACTTCTGTCTCTTGTGCCAACGTCCTGACTTTC. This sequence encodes CASNPGTSVSCANVLTF.